This T cell receptor (beta chain) was documented in a study of breast tumors, draining lymph nodes, adjacent tissues. Breast cancer patients provided tissue from their axillary draining lymph nodes. The table lists this clonotype with a few counts. Its antigen remains unknown. TCRdb used MiXCR to reprocess the multiplex PCR reads, holding one entry per CDR3 protein. Of around 170,000 distinct CDR3 sequences in the sample, roughly 30% were seen once. General study results and limits: Findings are consistent with lymph node origin and intratumoral expansion of most tumor T cells. Tumor T cell lymph node origin was a supported hypothesis, not proven. Compared with basal-like, luminal-like tumors shared significantly more repertoire with nontumor tissue. Tumor TCR diversity was below lymph nodes but above nontumor tissue.

The sequence was collected from a female donor with breast cancer. Some clones in this sample may be carry-over from other donors' samples. The material sequenced was axillary lymph node tissue.

The CDR3 loop is CASSSRGLAGKADEQFF. The CDR3 nucleotides read TGTGCCAGCAGCTCAAGGGGACTAGCGGGAAAAGCCGATGAGCAGTTCTTC. This rearrangement joins TRBV5-5 to TRBJ2-1; 13 bases map to TRBD2. The CDR3 is 17 amino acids. After removal of 3 bases from V and 8 bases from J, the junction contained 11 bases not matched to a gene. Germline CDR1 and CDR2: SGHKS and YYEKEE (reference sequence). Variable domain in full (rest from reference TRBV5-5 and TRBJ2-1): DAGVTQSPTHLIKTRGQQVTLRCSPISGHKSVSWYQQVLGQGPQFIFQYYEKEERGRGNFPDRFSARQFPNYSSELNVNALLLGDSALYLCASSSRGLAGKADEQFFGPGTRLTVL.